The 6 T cell receptor beta chains listed next were all sequenced from one sample in a study of T cells in Graves' hyperthyroidism and ophthalmopathy. RNA transcripts yielded amplified TCR beta CDR3 regions. The HTBI set primed first-round TCR CDR3 RT-PCR. TCRdb used MiXCR to reprocess the multiplex PCR reads, holding one entry per CDR3 protein. The sample carries approximately 530,000 distinct CDR3 sequences, about a sixth recorded once. Sequenced sample: blood. These receptors were taken from a woman between 18 and 29 years old with Graves' hyperthyroidism.

The chain uses TRBV20-1 and TRBJ2-7; TRBD2 agrees at 10 bases. CDR3 length: 17 residues. The V gene's germline CDR1 is DFQATT and CDR2 SNEGSKA (reference sequence). V shed 3 bases and J 2 bases; nucleotides not matched to a gene: 13. The CDR3 DNA reads as TGCAGTGCTAGTTGGATTTCTAGCGGGGGCCTCACCTACGAGCAGTACTTC. Encoded protein: CSASWISSGGLTYEQYF.

This clonotype was counted at least ten times. The DNA for the CDR3 is TGTGCCAGCAGTCAAAGTACGGGAGAGACCCAGTACTTC. Protein product: CASSQSTGETQYF. The gene calls are TRBV12-3 or TRBV12-4 and TRBJ2-5; D not certain. The CDR3 covers 13 residues. The V end lost 5 bases, the J end lost 4 bases, and 11 bases lay between the germline ends.

Ten or more counts support this clonotype. The V call is TRBV11-2, the J call TRBJ2-5; D tentatively reads TRBD1 or TRBD2 (5 bases each). The CDR3 runs to 16 residues. Trimming shortened V by 0 bases and J by 5 bases, and 16 bases separated the two germline ends. Germline V lookup: CDR1 SGHAT, CDR2 FQNNGV. The DNA of the CDR3 is TGTGCCAGCAGCTTAGAACCTACGGGGCGCTACGAGACCCAGTACTTC. Amino acid sequence: CASSLEPTGRYETQYF.

This clonotype was seen many times. J is TRBJ1-5 and V is TRBV2; 8 positions agree with TRBD1. The CDR3 runs to 13 residues. Germline values: CDR1 SNHLY, CDR2 FYNNEI. J gave up 4 bases and V 5 bases, and 1 base lay outside the gene matches. CDR3 residues: CASSNRGNQPQHF. The CDR3 coding sequence is TGTGCCAGCAGTAACAGGGGGAATCAGCCCCAGCATTTT.

This clonotype was detected many times. The CDR3 loop reads CASSYGGASGSYNEQFF. In nucleotides, the CDR3 is TGTGCCAGCAGTTATGGCGGGGCTAGCGGGAGTTACAATGAGCAGTTCTTC. The genes are TRBV28 and TRBJ2-1, with 10 bases fitting TRBD2. Germline V gives CDR1 MDHEN, CDR2 SYDVKM. Losses at the gene ends were 4 bases for V and 4 bases for J; bases not matched to a gene: 10. The CDR3 runs to 17 residues.

The chain combines TRBV3-1 with TRBJ2-1, with D perhaps assigned TRBD1 or TRBD2 (6 bases each). The CDR3 covers 17 residues. Trimming pared 4 bases from V and 3 bases from J, leaving 19 bases between. Germline V CDR1 and CDR2: LGHDT, YNNKEL (reference sequence). The CDR3: CASSPRPGDSYYNEQFF. CDR3 nucleotide sequence: TGTGCCAGCAGCCCGAGACCAGGGGACTCCTACTACAATGAGCAGTTCTTC.